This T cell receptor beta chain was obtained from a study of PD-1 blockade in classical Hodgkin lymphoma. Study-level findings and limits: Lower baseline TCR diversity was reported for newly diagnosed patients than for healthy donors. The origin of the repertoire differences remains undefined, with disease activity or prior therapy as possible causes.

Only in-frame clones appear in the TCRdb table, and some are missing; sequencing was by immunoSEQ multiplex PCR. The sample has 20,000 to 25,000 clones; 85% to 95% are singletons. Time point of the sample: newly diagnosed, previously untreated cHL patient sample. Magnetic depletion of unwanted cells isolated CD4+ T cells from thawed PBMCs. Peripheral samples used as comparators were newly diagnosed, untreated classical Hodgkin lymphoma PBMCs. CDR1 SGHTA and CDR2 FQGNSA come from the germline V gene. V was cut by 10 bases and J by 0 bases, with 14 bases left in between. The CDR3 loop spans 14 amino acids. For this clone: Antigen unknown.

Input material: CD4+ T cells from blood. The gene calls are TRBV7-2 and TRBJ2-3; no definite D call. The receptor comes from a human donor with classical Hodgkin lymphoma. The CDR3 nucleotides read TGTGCCACTCAGGTCACCCCTAGCACAGATACGCAGTATTTT. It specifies CATQVTPSTDTQYF.